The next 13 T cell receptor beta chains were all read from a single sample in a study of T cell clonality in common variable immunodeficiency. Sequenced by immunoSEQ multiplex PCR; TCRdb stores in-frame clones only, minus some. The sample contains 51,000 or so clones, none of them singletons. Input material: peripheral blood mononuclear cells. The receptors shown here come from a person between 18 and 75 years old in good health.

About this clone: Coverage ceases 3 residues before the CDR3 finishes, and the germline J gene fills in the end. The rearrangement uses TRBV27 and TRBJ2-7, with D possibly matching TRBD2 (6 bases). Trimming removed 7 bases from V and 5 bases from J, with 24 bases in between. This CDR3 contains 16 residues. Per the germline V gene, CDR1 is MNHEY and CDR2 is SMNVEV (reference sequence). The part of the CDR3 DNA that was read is TGTGCCAGCACTACACGGATGGGCGGGGCTTCTCACGAG. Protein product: CASTTRMGGASHE. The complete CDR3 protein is CASTTRMGGASHEQYF.

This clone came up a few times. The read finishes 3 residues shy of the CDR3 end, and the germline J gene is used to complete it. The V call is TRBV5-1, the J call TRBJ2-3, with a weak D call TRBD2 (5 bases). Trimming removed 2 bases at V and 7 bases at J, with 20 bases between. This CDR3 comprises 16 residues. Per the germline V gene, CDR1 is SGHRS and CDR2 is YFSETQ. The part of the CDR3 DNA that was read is TGCGCCAGCAGCTTTATGGGGAGCGGCTCGACTCATACG. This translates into CASSFMGSGSTHT. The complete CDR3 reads CASSFMGSGSTHTQYF.

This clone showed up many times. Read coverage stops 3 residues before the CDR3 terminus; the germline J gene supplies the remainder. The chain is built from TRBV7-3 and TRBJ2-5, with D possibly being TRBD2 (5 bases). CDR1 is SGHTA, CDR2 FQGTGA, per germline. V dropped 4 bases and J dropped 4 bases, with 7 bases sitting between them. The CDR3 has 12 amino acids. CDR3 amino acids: CASSSAGETQYF. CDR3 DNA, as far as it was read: TGTGCCAGCAGCTCCGCGGGAGAGACC.

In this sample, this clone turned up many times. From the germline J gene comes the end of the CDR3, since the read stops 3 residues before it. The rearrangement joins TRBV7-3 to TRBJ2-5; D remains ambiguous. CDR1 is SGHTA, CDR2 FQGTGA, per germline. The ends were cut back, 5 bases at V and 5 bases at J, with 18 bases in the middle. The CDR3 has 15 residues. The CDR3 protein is CASSQSAAARETQYF. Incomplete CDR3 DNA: TGTGCCAGCAGCCAGTCGGCAGCAGCTAGGGAGACC.

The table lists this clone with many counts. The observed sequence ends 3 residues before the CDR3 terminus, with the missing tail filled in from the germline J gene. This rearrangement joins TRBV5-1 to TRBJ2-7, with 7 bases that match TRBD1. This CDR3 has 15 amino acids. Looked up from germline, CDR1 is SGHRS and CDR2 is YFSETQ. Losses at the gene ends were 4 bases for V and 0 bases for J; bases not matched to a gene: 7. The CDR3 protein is CASSPLGQASYEQYF. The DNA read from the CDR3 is TGCGCCAGCAGCCCCCTTGGACAGGCCTCCTACGAG.

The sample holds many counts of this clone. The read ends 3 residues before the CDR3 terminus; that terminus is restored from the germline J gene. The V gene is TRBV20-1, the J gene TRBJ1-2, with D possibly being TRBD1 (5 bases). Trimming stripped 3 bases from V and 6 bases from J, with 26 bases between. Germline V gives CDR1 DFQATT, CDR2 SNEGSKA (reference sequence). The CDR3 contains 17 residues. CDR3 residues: CSARELARRGEGDGYTF. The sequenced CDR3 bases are TGCAGTGCTAGGGAGTTGGCAAGGCGGGGGGAAGGGGATGGC.

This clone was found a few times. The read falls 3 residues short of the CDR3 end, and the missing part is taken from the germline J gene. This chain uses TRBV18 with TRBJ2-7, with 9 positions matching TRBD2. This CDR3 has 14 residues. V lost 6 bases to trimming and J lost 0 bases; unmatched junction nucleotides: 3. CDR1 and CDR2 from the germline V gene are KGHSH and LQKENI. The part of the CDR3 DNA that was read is TGTGCCAGCTCGCGACTAGCGGACTCCTACGAG. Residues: CASSRLADSYE. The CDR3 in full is CASSRLADSYEQYF.

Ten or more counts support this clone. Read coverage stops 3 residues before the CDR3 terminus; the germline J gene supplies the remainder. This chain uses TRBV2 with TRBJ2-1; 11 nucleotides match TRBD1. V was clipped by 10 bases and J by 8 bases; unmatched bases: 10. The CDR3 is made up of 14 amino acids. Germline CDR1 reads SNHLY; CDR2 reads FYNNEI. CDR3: CATPRDRGKYEQFF. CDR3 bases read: TGTGCCACCCCCCGGGACAGGGGGAAATATGAG.

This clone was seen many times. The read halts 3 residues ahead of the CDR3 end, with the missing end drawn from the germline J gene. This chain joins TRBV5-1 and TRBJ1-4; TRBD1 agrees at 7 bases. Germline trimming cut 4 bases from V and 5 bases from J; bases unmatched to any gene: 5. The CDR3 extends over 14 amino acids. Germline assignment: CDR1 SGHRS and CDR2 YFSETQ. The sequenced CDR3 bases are TGCGCCAGCAGCCCGGGACAGCCGAATGAAAAA. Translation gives CASSPGQPNEK. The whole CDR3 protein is CASSPGQPNEKLFF.

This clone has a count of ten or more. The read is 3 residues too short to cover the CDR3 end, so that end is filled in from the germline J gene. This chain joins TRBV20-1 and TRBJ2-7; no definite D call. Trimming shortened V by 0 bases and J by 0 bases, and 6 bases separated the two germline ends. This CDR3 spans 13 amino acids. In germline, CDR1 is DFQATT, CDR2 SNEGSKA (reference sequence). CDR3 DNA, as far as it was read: TGCAGTGCTAGAGAGGGCAGCTCCTACGAG. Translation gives CSAREGSSYE. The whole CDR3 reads CSAREGSSYEQYF.

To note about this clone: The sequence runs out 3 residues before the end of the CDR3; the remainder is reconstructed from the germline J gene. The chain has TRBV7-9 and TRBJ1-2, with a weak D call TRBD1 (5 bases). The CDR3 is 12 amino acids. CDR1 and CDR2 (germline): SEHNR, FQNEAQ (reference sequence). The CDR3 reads CASSSRQHDYTF. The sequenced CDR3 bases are TGTGCCAGCAGCTCTCGACAGCACGAC.

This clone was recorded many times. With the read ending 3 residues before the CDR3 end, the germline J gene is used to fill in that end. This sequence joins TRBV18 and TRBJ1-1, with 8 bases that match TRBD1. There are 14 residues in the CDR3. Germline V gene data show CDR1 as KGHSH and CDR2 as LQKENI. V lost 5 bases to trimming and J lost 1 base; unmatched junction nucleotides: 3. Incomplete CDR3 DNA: TGTGCCAGCTCAGACGGGACAGGGAACACTGAA. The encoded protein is CASSDGTGNTE. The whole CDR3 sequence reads CASSDGTGNTEAFF.

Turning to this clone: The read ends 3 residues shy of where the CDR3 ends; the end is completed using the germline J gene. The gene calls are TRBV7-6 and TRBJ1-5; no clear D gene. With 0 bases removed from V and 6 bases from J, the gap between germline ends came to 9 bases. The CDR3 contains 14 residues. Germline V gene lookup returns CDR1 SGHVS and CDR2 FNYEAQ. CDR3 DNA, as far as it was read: TGTGCCAGCAGCTTAGCCGGGTTTGGTCAGCCC. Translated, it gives CASSLAGFGQP. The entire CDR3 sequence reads CASSLAGFGQPQHF.